The 23 T cell receptor beta chains presented below share a single source sample, sequenced in a study of blood T cell repertoires in COVID-19 (TCRdb year 2020). Libraries were constructed by the immunoSEQ multiplex PCR assay. Here the immuneACCESS table is served through TCRdb, limited to in-frame sequences with V and J called. Missing clones are a known gap in these copies; in checked studies unresolved V genes cover under half, and the rest lacks a known reason. The sample records about 300,000 clones, around nine tenths of which are singletons. The ten most abundant clones make up less than 3.5% of the sample. The specimen was PBMCs or T cells enriched from blood (not recorded which). All receptors come from a woman aged 50 to 60 who had been exposed to COVID-19.

The table lists this clone with a count of one. The V and J genes are TRBV14 and TRBJ2-3; D remains ambiguous. CDR3 size: 14 residues. The V and J ends lost 7 bases and 4 bases respectively, with 15 bases between them. Per the germline V gene, CDR1 is SGHDN and CDR2 is FVKESK. In DNA, the CDR3 is TGTGCCAGCACCGCGCGCCGGGTTCCAGATACGCAGTATTTT. It is translated as CASTARRVPDTQYF.

This clone has just one count. CDR3 sequence: CASSVYGEGYTF. Here the CDR3 DNA reads TGTGCCAGCAGCGTTTACGGTGAGGGCTACACCTTC. V gene TRBV3-1 (or the pseudogene TRBV3-2) combines with J gene TRBJ1-2; D gene unclear. The V gene's germline CDR1 is LGHDT and CDR2 YNNKEL (reference sequence). The V and J ends lost 5 bases and 8 bases respectively, with 12 bases between them. The CDR3 sequence is 12 residues long.

This sequence joins TRBV11-2 and TRBJ2-3; 7 bases map to TRBD1. This CDR3 has 14 residues. CDR1 and CDR2 (germline): SGHAT, FQNNGV. V shed 3 bases and J 6 bases; nucleotides not matched to a gene: 6. The CDR3 nucleotides read TGTGCCAGCAGCTTGGATACAGGGGTTGATACGCAGTATTTT. Amino acids: CASSLDTGVDTQYF.

This rearrangement joins TRBV7-8 to TRBJ1-3; no definite D call. Trimming cost V 8 bases and J 0 bases, with 17 bases left between them. The CDR3 loop spans 16 amino acids. Per germline, CDR1 SGHVS and CDR2 FQNEAQ. The CDR3 is CASATNTMGSGNTIYF. Here the CDR3 DNA reads TGTGCCAGCGCGACTAATACCATGGGCTCTGGAAACACCATATATTTT.

The chain joins TRBV3-1 (or the pseudogene TRBV3-2) to TRBJ1-6; D gene uncertain. Between the trimmed V and J ends, which lost 7 bases and 0 bases, there was a span of 10 bases. The CDR3 is made up of 15 amino acids. Germline CDR1 LGHDT, CDR2 YNNKEL (reference sequence). The CDR3 loop is CASTRGSSYNSPLHF. The CDR3 coding sequence is TGTGCCAGCACCCGAGGTAGCTCCTATAATTCACCCCTCCACTTT.

V is TRBV2 and J is TRBJ1-2; possibly TRBD1 for D (5 bases). CDR1 and CDR2 (germline): SNHLY, FYNNEI. The germline V and J ends were trimmed by 3 bases and 4 bases, with 12 bases remaining between them. The CDR3 consists of 14 residues. The CDR3 DNA sequence: TGTGCCAGCAGTGACAGGACATTACCCTATGGCTACACCTTC. It is translated as CASSDRTLPYGYTF.

The chain couples TRBV19 to TRBJ2-5, with D unresolved. The germline gives CDR1 LNHDA, CDR2 SQIVND (reference sequence). The V end lost 4 bases, the J end lost 5 bases, and 11 bases lay between the germline ends. There are 13 residues in the CDR3. The CDR3 sequence is CASSTNRVETQYF. The CDR3 nucleotides are TGTGCCAGTAGTACCAACAGAGTGGAGACCCAGTACTTC. The entire variable domain, with the rest obtained from reference TRBV19 and TRBJ2-5, is as follows: DGGITQSPKYLFRKEGQNVTLSCEQNLNHDAMYWYRQDPGQGLRLIYYSQIVNDFQKGDIAEGYSVSREKKESFPLTVTSAQKNPTAFYLCASSTNRVETQYFGPGTRLLVL.

V is TRBV28 and J is TRBJ1-2; D may be TRBD1 (5 bases). This CDR3 spans 17 amino acids. Germline lookup yields CDR1 MDHEN and CDR2 SYDVKM. Trimming left V 1 base short and J 7 bases short, with 22 bases between. The CDR3 loop reads CASSLSDQRDLRGGYTF. CDR3 in DNA: TGTGCCAGCAGTTTATCGGACCAGAGAGATTTAAGGGGTGGCTACACCTTC.

The V gene is TRBV7-6, the J gene TRBJ2-7; 8 positions match TRBD1. Germline V gives CDR1 SGHVS, CDR2 FNYEAQ. The trim removed 5 bases at V and 6 bases at J, leaving 9 bases unmatched. CDR3 size: 14 residues. CDR3 bases: TGTGCCAGCAGCGGTGAGGCCAGGGGGCGCGAGCAGTACTTC. It yields the protein CASSGEARGREQYF.

V and J are TRBV4-2 and TRBJ1-4; D is perhaps TRBD1 (6 bases). Germline CDR1 reads LGHNA; CDR2 reads YNFKEQ. The CDR3 totals 15 residues. V lost 1 base to trimming and J lost 5 bases, with 11 bases between them. The CDR3 sequence is CASSQVGGTNEKLFF. CDR3 nucleotides: TGTGCCAGCAGCCAAGTTGGGGGCACAAATGAAAAACTGTTTTTT.

The CDR3 DNA reads as TGTGCCAGCAGTCCCACAGGGAGTAGCCAGCCCCAGCATTTT. Its translation is CASSPTGSSQPQHF. The chain combines TRBV28 with TRBJ1-5; D might be TRBD1 (6 bases). Trimming took 5 bases from V and 7 from J, leaving 15 bases between them. Germline CDR1 MDHEN, CDR2 SYDVKM. The length of the CDR3 is 14 residues.

V and J are TRBV6-5 and TRBJ2-7; 10 positions match TRBD1. The CDR3 has 14 amino acids. Looked up from germline, CDR1 is MNHEY and CDR2 is SVGAGI. The V segment lost 7 bases and the J segment 4 bases; nucleotides outside the gene matches: 7. CDR3 sequence: CASTDRQGAYEQYF. The CDR3 DNA reads as TGTGCCAGCACCGACAGACAGGGGGCTTACGAGCAGTACTTC.

The rearrangement links TRBV7-2 to TRBJ1-3; D is uncertain. V lost 1 base, J lost 7 bases, and 14 bases lay in between. This CDR3 has 15 residues. Germline V gives CDR1 SGHTA, CDR2 FQGNSA. The CDR3 nucleotides are TGTGCCAGCAGCTTAGAGGGCGCCTCGGGGAACACCATATATTTT. Its translation is CASSLEGASGNTIYF.

The V gene is TRBV6-5, the J gene TRBJ2-7; a possible D gene is TRBD1 (6 bases). V gave up 6 bases and J gave up 5 bases, with 17 bases separating them. Germline lookup yields CDR1 MNHEY and CDR2 SVGAGI. CDR3 size: 14 residues. The CDR3 protein is CASSWDNIPNEQYF. The CDR3 DNA sequence: TGTGCCAGCAGCTGGGACAACATACCTAACGAGCAGTACTTC.

CDR3 region: CASSPQRDRVDYGYTF. The CDR3 DNA follows: TGTGCCAGCAGCCCTCAGCGGGACAGGGTTGACTATGGCTACACCTTC. V usage is TRBV4-2 and J usage is TRBJ1-2; TRBD1 agrees at 9 bases. There are 16 residues in the CDR3. Germline assignment: CDR1 LGHNA and CDR2 YNFKEQ. Trimming took 4 bases from V and 3 from J; bases not matched to a gene: 9.

In this sample, this clone turned up a few times. The chain uses TRBV2 and TRBJ1-5; 8 bases are shared with TRBD1. The ends lost 6 bases at V and 1 base at J; junction bases unmatched: 5. The CDR3 has 15 amino acids. From germline, CDR1 is SNHLY and CDR2 FYNNEI. As DNA, the CDR3 is TGTGCCAGCAGCTCGACAGGGGCAAGCAATCAGCCCCAGCATTTT. It specifies CASSSTGASNQPQHF.

The chain couples TRBV11-1 to TRBJ2-1; 7 bases fit TRBD1. The length of the CDR3 is 15 residues. V dropped 1 base and J dropped 1; count of bases not matched to a gene: 1. Germline assignment: CDR1 SGHAT and CDR2 FQDESV (reference sequence). CDR3: CASSLETGSYNEQFF. The CDR3 DNA is TGTGCCAGCAGCTTAGAGACAGGGTCCTACAATGAGCAGTTCTTC.

V and J are TRBV29-1 and TRBJ2-5; D is perhaps TRBD2 (5 bases). The CDR3 is made up of 14 amino acids. Germline V CDR1 and CDR2: SQVTM, ANQGSEA. The V end lost 7 bases, the J end lost 2 bases, and 17 bases lay between the germline ends. DNA for the CDR3: TGCAGCGCCAAACTAGGACCGGTTCAAGAGACCCAGTACTTC. Translating gives CSAKLGPVQETQYF.

The J gene is TRBJ2-7, the V gene TRBV30; 7 bases align to TRBD1. Germline CDR1 is GTSNPN and CDR2 is SVGIG (reference sequence). This CDR3 is 13 amino acids long. V was clipped by 8 bases and J by 4 bases; unmatched bases: 11. The CDR3 is CAGNPGGTYEQYF. The CDR3, as DNA: TGTGCCGGAAACCCAGGGGGAACTTACGAGCAGTACTTC. Drawing the rest from reference TRBV30 and TRBJ2-7, the complete variable domain is SQTIHQWPATLVQPVGSPLSLECTVEGTSNPNLYWYRQAAGRGLQLLFYSVGIGQISSEVPQNLSASRPQDRQFILSSKKLLLSDSGFYLCAGNPGGTYEQYFGPGTRLTVT.

The chain joins TRBV12-5 to TRBJ2-1; 11 positions agree with TRBD2. J gave up 0 bases and V 0 bases, and 19 bases lay outside the gene matches. Germline values: CDR1 LGHNT, CDR2 FRNRAP. There are 23 residues in the CDR3. DNA of the CDR3: TGTGCTAGTGGTTTGGTACCGGGAGGGCTAGCGGGGGGCCCCCAAACCTCCTACAATGAGCAGTTCTTC. Translation: CASGLVPGGLAGGPQTSYNEQFF.

This clone came up once. The chain uses TRBV11-2 and TRBJ2-5, with TRBD2 matching 9 bases. This CDR3 comprises 14 residues. The junction had 4 bases not matched to a gene; V was cut back by 1 base and J by 7 bases. The germline V gene encodes CDR1 SGHAT and CDR2 FQNNGV. CDR3: CASSLGLAETTQYF. The CDR3 coding sequence is TGTGCCAGCAGCTTAGGACTAGCGGAAACGACCCAGTACTTC.

The gene calls are TRBV19 and TRBJ1-5; D unresolved. Germline CDR1 reads LNHDA; CDR2 reads SQIVND (reference sequence). This CDR3 contains 15 residues. V was cut by 5 bases and J by 7 bases, with 18 bases left in between. This CDR3 reads CASSPRSSDYQPQHF. The CDR3 DNA is TGTGCCAGTAGTCCGCGTAGCTCGGACTACCAGCCCCAGCATTTT. Using reference TRBV19 and TRBJ1-5 for the parts outside the CDR3, the full variable domain is DGGITQSPKYLFRKEGQNVTLSCEQNLNHDAMYWYRQDPGQGLRLIYYSQIVNDFQKGDIAEGYSVSREKKESFPLTVTSAQKNPTAFYLCASSPRSSDYQPQHFGDGTRLSIL.

The chain employs TRBV5-1 and TRBJ2-1; 8 nucleotides agree with TRBD2. Trimming removed 1 base from V and 8 bases from J; junction bases left unmatched: 8. The CDR3 loop spans 15 amino acids. Germline loops: CDR1 SGHRS, CDR2 YFSETQ. In DNA, the CDR3 is TGCGCCAGCAGCTTGTCTCGCGGGGGGTATGATGAGCAGTTCTTC. This encodes CASSLSRGGYDEQFF.